This T cell receptor (beta chain) was profiled in a study of vaccination and CD4 T cells after COVID-19. The study sequenced cultured CD4+ T cell DNA using the Oncomine TCR Beta short-read assay. TCRdb recomputed calls from the PCR reads with MiXCR, one row per CDR3 protein. Among some 11,000 distinct CDR3 sequences listed, under 30% were seen once. Treatment given: 10-day PBMC culture with coronavirus spike peptide pools or control peptides (ViraFEST assay). After culture for roughly 10 days, isolation of CD4+ T cells was performed by negative selection. By its share, this clonotype is medium-sized (0.01 to 0.1%). What it binds is not known. Germline CDR1 reads LNHNV; CDR2 reads YYDKDF (reference sequence). V shed 1 base, J shed 4 bases, and the junction held 2 bases outside the gene matches. The length of the CDR3 is 15 residues.

V gene TRBV15 combines with J gene TRBJ2-5; 11 positions agree with TRBD2. This clonotype was sampled from a human donor who had recovered from COVID-19. The sequencing here drew on CD4+ T cells from blood, cultured in vitro, taken after SARS-CoV-2 vaccination. The CDR3 DNA follows: TGTGCCACCAGCAGAGGTAGCGGGAGGGGAGAGACCCAGTACTTC. Translation: CATSRGSGRGETQYF.